This T cell receptor (beta chain) was captured by sequencing in a study of spatial heterogeneity in lung cancer. Study as a whole: Samples came from 72 TRACERx patients with untreated early-stage lung cancer. The study consistently detected more beta-chain than alpha-chain sequences.

Germline values: CDR1 ENHRY, CDR2 SYGVKD. The CDR3 has 15 amino acids. V shed 3 bases and J shed 1 base, with 11 bases lying between them. Time point here: blood at routine non-recurrence follow-up after resection. Every TCR cDNA molecule bore a unique molecular identifier. TCRdb itself ran the 5' RACE reads through MiXCR, one entry per CDR3 protein. The sample contains 35,000 to 55,000 distinct CDR3 sequences, 12% of which appear only once. The chain employs TRBV10-3 and TRBJ2-3, with D uncertain. The material sequenced was PBMCs, taken at follow-up. The clonotype originates from a male donor with early-stage non-small cell lung cancer. CDR3 in amino acids: CAISEGSRRTDTQYF. CDR3 in DNA: TGTGCCATCAGTGAAGGATCCCGGCGCACAGATACGCAGTATTTT.